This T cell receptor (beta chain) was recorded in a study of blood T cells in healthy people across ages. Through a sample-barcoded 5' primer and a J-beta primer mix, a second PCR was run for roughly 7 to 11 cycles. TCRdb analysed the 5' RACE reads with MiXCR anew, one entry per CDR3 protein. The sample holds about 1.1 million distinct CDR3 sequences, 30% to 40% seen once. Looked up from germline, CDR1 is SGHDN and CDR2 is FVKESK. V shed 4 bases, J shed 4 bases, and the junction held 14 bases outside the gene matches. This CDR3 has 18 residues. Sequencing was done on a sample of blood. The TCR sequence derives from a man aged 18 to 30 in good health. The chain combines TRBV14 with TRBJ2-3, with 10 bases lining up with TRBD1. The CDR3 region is CASSPRVRDRGYADTQYF. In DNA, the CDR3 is TGTGCCAGCAGCCCCAGAGTCCGGGACAGGGGTTACGCAGATACGCAGTATTTT.